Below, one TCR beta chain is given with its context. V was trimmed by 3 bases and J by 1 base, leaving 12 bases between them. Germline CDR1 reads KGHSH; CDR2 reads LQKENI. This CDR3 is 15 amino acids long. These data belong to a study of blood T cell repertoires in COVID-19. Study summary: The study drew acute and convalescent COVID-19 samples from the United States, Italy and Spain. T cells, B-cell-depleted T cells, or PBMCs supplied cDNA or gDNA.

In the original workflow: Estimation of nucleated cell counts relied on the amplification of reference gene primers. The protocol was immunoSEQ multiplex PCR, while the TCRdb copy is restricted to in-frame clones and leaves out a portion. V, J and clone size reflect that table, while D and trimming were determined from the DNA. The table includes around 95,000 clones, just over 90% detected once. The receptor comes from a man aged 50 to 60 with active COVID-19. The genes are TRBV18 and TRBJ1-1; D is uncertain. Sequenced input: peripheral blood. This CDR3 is CASSPGRNPNTEAFF. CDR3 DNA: TGTGCCAGCTCACCTGGCAGAAATCCGAACACTGAAGCTTTCTTT.